This TCR beta chain was recorded in a study of OX40 agonist ivuxolimab in advanced cancers. About the study: Averaging roughly 60 years in age, with a range of about 23 to 79, the cohort was around 85% male.

Notes on the study in general: Patients who responded partially at 0.1-3.0 mg/kg showed clonal expansion ranking among the lowest. The mean number of expanded clones was higher in CD8+ T cells than in CD4+.

The CDR3 loop spans 11 amino acids. V lost 4 bases and J 2 bases, leaving 1 base between the germline ends. Germline loops: CDR1 MNHEY, CDR2 SMNVEV (reference sequence). Worth noting for this clone: The antigen is undetermined.

Some clones are missing from TCRdb's copy, which holds only in-frame ones; the method was immunoSEQ multiplex PCR. The profile shows about 50,000 clones, 82% of them singletons. This receptor was identified in an adult with an advanced solid tumor such as melanoma, head and neck, liver or kidney cancer. V and J are TRBV27 and TRBJ2-3; D is unclear. Sample: CD4+ or CD8+ T cells sorted from blood, taken in a trial of the OX40 agonist ivuxolimab. CDR3 coding DNA: TGTGCCAGCAGTTCCACAGATACGCAGTATTTT. Its translation is CASSSTDTQYF.